A single sample gave rise to the 27 T cell receptor beta chains below, sequenced in a study of Graves' ophthalmopathy and Graves' hyperthyroidism. RNA transcripts yielded amplified TCR beta CDR3 regions. RT-PCR was first run with HTBI primers, then multiplex PCR in a second round. TCRdb fed the multiplex PCR reads into MiXCR, producing one record per CDR3 protein. Of some 520,000 distinct CDR3 sequences listed, about an eighth were seen once; the top ten hold 9.5% to 10%. Sequenced input: blood. The receptor source for this set is a woman in her twenties or thirties with Graves' ophthalmopathy.

This clonotype was seen ten or more times. V usage is TRBV5-1 and J usage is TRBJ2-4, with 8 bases that match TRBD1. Germline trimming cut 3 bases from V and 0 bases from J; bases unmatched to any gene: 5. The CDR3 spans 16 residues. Germline lookup yields CDR1 SGHRS and CDR2 YFSETQ. The CDR3 loop is CASSWGQALAKNIQYF. The DNA of the CDR3 is TGCGCCAGCAGCTGGGGACAGGCCCTAGCCAAAAACATTCAGTACTTC.

This clonotype was counted many times. The chain uses TRBV2 and TRBJ2-6; 9 bases are shared with TRBD2. Germline loops: CDR1 SNHLY, CDR2 FYNNEI. V shed 3 bases, J shed 2 bases, and the junction held 14 bases outside the gene matches. The CDR3 is 20 amino acids. The CDR3 sequence is CASSDQTWSGRTPGANVLTF. CDR3 bases: TGTGCCAGCAGTGATCAGACGTGGAGCGGGAGGACCCCTGGGGCCAACGTCCTGACTTTC.

This clonotype was seen ten or more times. The chain employs TRBV19 and TRBJ1-1, with TRBD1 identical over 9 bases. This CDR3 is built from 17 residues. V lost 6 bases, J lost 1 base, and 12 bases stayed unmatched. Germline V lookup: CDR1 LNHDA, CDR2 SQIVND (reference sequence). This CDR3 is CASRTTGGSLGNTEAFF. The CDR3 DNA follows: TGTGCCAGTAGGACGACAGGGGGATCCTTAGGGAACACTGAAGCTTTCTTT. The complete variable domain, with remaining parts taken from reference TRBV19 and TRBJ1-1, reads DGGITQSPKYLFRKEGQNVTLSCEQNLNHDAMYWYRQDPGQGLRLIYYSQIVNDFQKGDIAEGYSVSREKKESFPLTVTSAQKNPTAFYLCASRTTGGSLGNTEAFFGQGTRLTVV.

This clonotype was recorded at least ten times. This chain uses TRBV11-2 with TRBJ2-7; maybe TRBD1 (6 bases). This CDR3 spans 16 amino acids. Per germline, CDR1 SGHAT and CDR2 FQNNGV. V lost 0 bases and J lost 3, with 15 bases in between. CDR3 DNA sequence: TGTGCCAGCAGCTTAGATCGGGACAAGGGTCTCTACGAGCAGTACTTC. This codes for CASSLDRDKGLYEQYF.

This clonotype occurred many times. The chain employs TRBV6-2 or TRBV6-3 and TRBJ2-7, with D unresolved. With 5 bases removed from V and 0 bases from J, the gap between germline ends came to 11 bases. Looked up from germline, CDR1 is MNHEY and CDR2 is SVGEGT. This CDR3 contains 14 residues. This CDR3 is CASSATPASYEQYF. CDR3 nucleotide sequence: TGTGCCAGCAGTGCGACCCCGGCCTCCTACGAGCAGTACTTC.

The table lists this clonotype with many counts. V is TRBV12-3 or TRBV12-4 and J is TRBJ1-2, with a tentative D call TRBD1 (5 bases). The CDR3 has 15 amino acids. V lost 5 bases to trimming and J lost 4 bases, with 17 bases between them. The CDR3 is CASSQGQGAGYGYTF. The CDR3 DNA sequence: TGTGCCAGCAGTCAAGGGCAGGGTGCTGGCTATGGCTACACCTTC.

The chain employs TRBV28 and TRBJ2-7; D unresolved. Germline-derived CDR1 and CDR2 are MDHEN and SYDVKM. The V end was cut by 1 base, the J end by 3 bases, with 13 bases between. The CDR3 sequence is 15 residues long. The CDR3 reads CASSLLRRSLYEQYF. The CDR3 bases are TGTGCCAGCAGTTTATTGAGGCGCTCCCTCTACGAGCAGTACTTC.

This clonotype has ten or more counts. The chain uses TRBV6-5 and TRBJ1-1, with D perhaps TRBD1 (5 bases). CDR3 length: 16 amino acids. Trimming pared 5 bases from V and 3 bases from J, leaving 19 bases between. Germline CDR1 reads MNHEY; CDR2 reads SVGAGI. CDR3 amino acids: CASSPRRGGTDTEAFF. For the CDR3, the DNA is TGTGCCAGCAGTCCCCGTCGGGGGGGGACGGACACTGAAGCTTTCTTT.

This clonotype occurred many times. The chain carries TRBV6-5 and TRBJ2-7; maybe TRBD1 (5 bases). V lost 5 bases and J lost 3, with 11 bases in between. There are 13 residues in the CDR3. Germline lookup yields CDR1 MNHEY and CDR2 SVGAGI. The CDR3: CASSIDQGYEQYF. Written as DNA, the CDR3 is TGTGCCAGCAGTATAGATCAGGGCTACGAGCAGTACTTC.

This sequence joins TRBV19 and TRBJ2-3; the D is unclear. V lost 10 bases to trimming and J lost 0 bases, with 11 bases between them. There are 13 residues in the CDR3. The germline V gene encodes CDR1 LNHDA and CDR2 SQIVND (reference sequence). The CDR3 is CAIRQMSTDTQYF. In DNA form, the CDR3 reads TGTGCCATTAGGCAGATGAGCACAGATACGCAGTATTTT.

Concerning this clonotype itself: A read error is possible here, since a much larger clone lies one base away. Since the CDR3 does not end with the conserved phenylalanine or tryptophan, this likely comes from a read error. DNA of the CDR3: TGCAGCGTGGGGACAGGGAACTATGGCTACACCGTC. This gives the protein CSVGTGNYGYTV. The V call is TRBV29-1, the J call TRBJ1-2, with TRBD1 matching over 9 bases. This CDR3 is 12 amino acids long. Germline assignment: CDR1 SQVTM and CDR2 ANQGSEA. J gave up 2 bases and V 6 bases, and 1 base lay outside the gene matches.

This clonotype was detected only a few times. V is TRBV11-2 and J is TRBJ1-1; 7 nucleotides align to TRBD1. J was trimmed by 1 base and V by 4 bases; bases with no gene match: 3. The CDR3 spans 14 residues. Germline V gene data show CDR1 as SGHAT and CDR2 as FQNNGV. The CDR3 coding sequence is TGTGCCAGCAGCTCCCCAGGGGGGAACACTGAAGCTTTCTTT. This encodes CASSSPGGNTEAFF.

This clonotype was found many times. The chain uses TRBV20-1 and TRBJ1-2; D remains ambiguous. Germline CDR1 reads DFQATT; CDR2 reads SNEGSKA (reference sequence). Between the trimmed V and J ends, which lost 4 bases and 4 bases, there was a span of 22 bases. This CDR3 is built from 16 residues. The CDR3 is CSATSERDSRFYGYTF. The CDR3 region has the DNA TGCAGTGCTACCTCAGAAAGAGATTCCCGGTTCTATGGCTACACCTTC.

A few counts support this clonotype. The CDR3 DNA reads as TGTGCCAGCAGCCCCTCGGGGGGAAATCGCCGTGAAGCTTTCTTT. Translated, it gives CASSPSGGNRREAFF. This chain links TRBV4-2 with TRBJ1-1; a possible D gene is TRBD1 (5 bases). The CDR3 is made up of 15 amino acids. Germline values: CDR1 LGHNA, CDR2 YNFKEQ. V was pared by 4 bases and J by 7 bases, with 19 bases between.

This clonotype was found many times. The CDR3 region has the DNA TGTGCCAGCAGTTTCCATCCCACCGGGGAGCTGTTTTTT. Its protein product is CASSFHPTGELFF. The chain carries TRBV12-3 or TRBV12-4 and TRBJ2-2; no clear D gene. CDR3 size: 13 residues. Trimming removed 3 bases at V and 4 bases at J, with 6 bases between.

Ten or more counts support this clonotype. This chain uses TRBV20-1 with TRBJ1-5; weak D call: TRBD1 (5 bases). With 0 bases removed from V and 3 bases from J, the gap between germline ends came to 12 bases. This CDR3 has 15 amino acids. Germline V gene data show CDR1 as DFQATT and CDR2 as SNEGSKA (reference sequence). CDR3 residues: CSARDPGPYNQPQHF. DNA for the CDR3: TGCAGTGCTAGAGATCCAGGGCCCTACAATCAGCCCCAGCATTTT.

This clonotype was counted at least ten times. The J gene is TRBJ2-5, the V gene TRBV27; no definite D call. CDR3 length: 15 residues. The V end lost 4 bases, the J end lost 1 base, and 13 bases lay between the germline ends. In germline, CDR1 is MNHEY, CDR2 SMNVEV (reference sequence). CDR3 coding DNA: TGTGCCAGCAGTTCCAACGGCTGGCCCCAAGAGACCCAGTACTTC. This translates into CASSSNGWPQETQYF.

This clonotype was recorded only once. This sequence joins TRBV6-1 and TRBJ1-1; D is possibly TRBD1 (5 bases). CDR3 length equals 12 residues. V gave up 2 bases and J gave up 7 bases, with 8 bases separating them. The germline CDR1 and CDR2 sequences are MNHNS and SASEGT. The CDR3 is CASSESGLEAFF. The CDR3 bases are TGTGCCAGCAGTGAATCGGGGCTTGAAGCTTTCTTT.

This clonotype was seen many times. Relative to the germline gene, one junction end is altered; a read error may explain this. J is TRBJ1-1 and V is TRBV12-3 or TRBV12-4, with a weak D call TRBD1 (5 bases). The CDR3 runs to 13 residues. As DNA, the CDR3 is TGTGCCAGCAGCCGCCGGGGACGCACTGAGGCTTTCTTT. Translating gives CASSRRGRTEAFF.

This clonotype showed up many times. The CDR3 spells CASRMDSYNYGYTF. The CDR3 coding sequence is TGTGCCAGCAGAATGGACAGTTATAACTATGGCTACACCTTC. The rearrangement uses TRBV6-1 and TRBJ1-2; maybe TRBD1 (6 bases). Germline-derived CDR1 and CDR2 are MNHNS and SASEGT. Trimming stripped 6 bases from V and 1 base from J, with 12 bases between. This CDR3 has 14 amino acids.

The table lists this clonotype with many counts. This chain joins TRBV9 and TRBJ1-1; 7 bases line up with TRBD1. V shed 0 bases, J shed 0 bases, and the junction held 2 bases outside the gene matches. Germline values: CDR1 SGDLS, CDR2 YYNGEE. This CDR3 is built from 15 residues. Written as DNA, the CDR3 is TGTGCCAGCAGCGTAGGGGACAGATTGAACACTGAAGCTTTCTTT. This sequence encodes CASSVGDRLNTEAFF.

The chain carries TRBV2 and TRBJ1-1; D not resolved. The CDR3 contains 15 residues. Trimming removed 3 bases at V and 0 bases at J, with 11 bases between. CDR1 SNHLY and CDR2 FYNNEI come from the germline V gene. Written as DNA, the CDR3 is TGTGCCAGCAGTGAGGGAAAAGAGTTGAACACTGAAGCTTTCTTT. It is translated as CASSEGKELNTEAFF.

Ten or more counts support this clonotype. The gene calls are TRBV7-8 and TRBJ1-5; D remains unclear. The germline V and J ends were trimmed by 1 base and 7 bases, with 11 bases remaining between them. The CDR3 totals 14 residues. Germline CDR1 is SGHVS and CDR2 is FQNEAQ. The chain's CDR3 is CASSLGPSSQPQHF. For the CDR3, the DNA is TGTGCCAGCAGCTTAGGACCGTCCTCCCAGCCCCAGCATTTT. Complete variable domain (other parts from reference TRBV7-8 and TRBJ1-5): GAGVSQSPRYKVAKRGQDVALRCDPISGHVSLFWYQQALGQGPEFLTYFQNEAQLDKSGLPSDRFFAERPEGSVSTLKIQRTQQEDSAVYLCASSLGPSSQPQHFGDGTRLSIL.

This clonotype was seen many times. J is TRBJ1-1 and V is TRBV7-9; no firm D call. Looked up from germline, CDR1 is SEHNR and CDR2 is FQNEAQ (reference sequence). CDR3 size: 15 residues. The ends were cut back, 5 bases at V and 0 bases at J, with 13 bases in the middle. The CDR3 nucleotides read TGTGCCAGCAGCCAGTTGGTGGGGATGAACACTGAAGCTTTCTTT. Amino acids: CASSQLVGMNTEAFF. The full variable domain, rest sourced from reference TRBV7-9 and TRBJ1-1, is DTGVSQNPRHKITKRGQNVTFRCDPISEHNRLYWYRQTLGQGPEFLTYFQNEAQLEKSRLLSDRFSAERPKGSFSTLEIQRTEQGDSAMYLCASSQLVGMNTEAFFGQGTRLTVV.

This clonotype was counted ten times or more. The CDR3 spells CSARARGGAEAFF. In DNA form, the CDR3 reads TGCAGTGCTAGGGCCAGGGGTGGGGCTGAAGCTTTCTTT. The chain is built from TRBV20-1 and TRBJ1-1; tentatively, D is TRBD1 (6 bases). The germline V gene encodes CDR1 DFQATT and CDR2 SNEGSKA (reference sequence). V lost 3 bases, J lost 6 bases, and 14 bases lay in between. The CDR3 sequence is 13 residues long.

This clonotype came up many times. The chain recombines TRBV7-2 with TRBJ2-2; D gene uncertain. This CDR3 is 14 amino acids long. V gave up 6 bases and J gave up 4 bases, with 12 bases separating them. CDR1 is SGHTA and CDR2 is FQGNSA in the germline V gene. CDR3 sequence (DNA): TGTGCCAGCAGTACGACGACCTCCACCGGGGAGCTGTTTTTT. Protein sequence: CASSTTTSTGELFF.

With regard to this clonotype: This sequence may be a read error, since a much larger clone differs from it by one base. The genes are TRBV6-5 and TRBJ2-5; 8 bases map to TRBD2. The CDR3 length is 18 residues. Germline loops: CDR1 MNHEY, CDR2 SVGAGI. The CDR3 spells CASSLNRGGILYQETKYF. CDR3 nucleotides: TGTGCCAGCAGTCTAAATCGGGGGGGGATCCTGTACCAAGAGACCAAGTACTTC.